This T cell receptor beta chain was identified in a study of T cell repertoires in cytomegalovirus infection. A single record per CDR3 protein comes from TCRdb applying MiXCR to the reads. The sample has about a million distinct CDR3 sequences, about a third seen once. With regard to this clonotype: The antigen remains unidentified.

The V gene lost 0 bases and the J gene lost 7 bases, with 9 bases spanning the gap. The CDR3 is made up of 13 amino acids. Germline assignment: CDR1 SEHNR and CDR2 FQNEAQ (reference sequence). The origin of this receptor is a human donor in good health (CMV status not recorded). Some clones in this sample may be carry-over from other donors' samples. The chain employs TRBV7-9 and TRBJ1-1; D ambiguous. The sequenced sample was cultured CD8+ T cells from PBMCs, obtained from culture after CMV antigen stimulation. Here the CDR3 reads CASSLARRIEAFF. CDR3 sequence (DNA): TGTGCCAGCAGCTTAGCAAGGAGGATTGAAGCTTTCTTT.